These 16 T cell receptor beta chains were sequenced from one sample in a study of tumor and adjacent non-tumor tissue in lung cancer (dated by TCRdb to 2016 to 2018). Bulk unsorted tissue served as the source for RNA extraction, and RNA quality was assessed using a NanoDrop ND-1000 and an Agilent 2100. Normal lung samples were distant non-tumor tissue taken more than 3 cm from the tumor edge. Libraries came from multiplex PCR. The data were produced on an Illumina HiSeq 2500. Following protocols modified from ARM-PCR, the researchers constructed TCRbeta libraries through three rounds of nested PCR with primers (Table S4). TCRdb reran the public reads through fastp at Q25 and MiXCR, keeping productive beta chains. Rows are combined by CDR3 protein, so each entry shows the most common genes and DNA. The sample table holds some 95,000 distinct CDR3 sequences, of which less than 85% were seen once. Together, the top ten hold more than 25% of the sample.

Source material: distant non-tumor lung tissue. These receptors all come from a man between 60 and 75 years old with small cell lung cancer.

About this clonotype: Given a much more abundant clone one base away, this may be a read error. The CDR3 region is CASSLTKSRRGGASQPQHF. The CDR3 DNA reads as TGTGCCAGCAGTTTAACCAAATCCCGACGAGGGGGCGCGAGTCAGCCCCAGCATTTT. The rearrangement links TRBV28 to TRBJ1-5; 7 nucleotides line up with TRBD1. Germline V gene sequence: CDR1 MDHEN, CDR2 SYDVKM. With 2 bases clipped from V and 6 bases from J, the junction kept 19 bases outside the gene matches. CDR3 size: 19 residues. Variable domain in full (rest from reference TRBV28 and TRBJ1-5): DVKVTQSSRYLVKRTGEKVFLECVQDMDHENMFWYRQDPGLGLRLIYFSYDVKMKEKGDIPEGYSVSREKKERFSLILESASTNQTSMYLCASSLTKSRRGGASQPQHFGDGTRLSIL.

Points on this clonotype: Mismatch with germline at one junction end may stem from a read error. The chain is built from TRBV6-1 and TRBJ2-6, with D perhaps TRBD1 (5 bases). The CDR3 loop spans 16 amino acids. Germline V gives CDR1 MNHNS, CDR2 SASEGT. CDR3 residues: CASIEDMGSGANFLTF. DNA for the CDR3: TGTGCCAGCATTGAGGATATGGGTTCTGGGGCCAACTTCCTGACTTTC.

The sample holds one count of this clonotype. The genes are TRBV12-3 or TRBV12-4 and TRBJ2-1; D call uncertain. The CDR3 totals 12 residues. The ends were cut back, 10 bases at V and 3 bases at J, with 10 bases in the middle. The CDR3 region is CANMLRYNEQFF. CDR3 in DNA: TGTGCCAACATGCTGCGCTACAATGAGCAGTTCTTC.

This clonotype was counted once. The J gene is TRBJ2-3, the V gene TRBV11-1; D gene unclear. CDR1 is SGHAT and CDR2 is FQDESV in the germline V gene (reference sequence). This CDR3 has 14 amino acids. The CDR3 sequence: CAGSSTQGTDTQYF. In nucleotides, the CDR3 is TGTGCTGGCAGCTCAACCCAAGGGACAGATACGCAGTATTTT.

A note on this clonotype: Lacking the conserved final phenylalanine or tryptophan, this CDR3 likely reflects a read error. The chain is built from TRBV29-1 and TRBJ2-2, with 7 bases that match TRBD1. V shed 8 bases, J shed 1 base, and the junction held 4 bases outside the gene matches. The V gene's germline CDR1 is SQVTM and CDR2 ANQGSEA. The CDR3 is made up of 13 amino acids. The CDR3 loop reads CSTRQGNTGELFN. Written as DNA, the CDR3 is TGCAGCACCCGACAGGGGAACACCGGGGAGCTGTTTAAT.

This clonotype was recorded once. The chain employs TRBV11-2 and TRBJ2-2; 9 bases line up with TRBD1. V shed 8 bases, J shed 9 bases, and the junction held 10 bases outside the gene matches. In germline, CDR1 is SGHAT, CDR2 FQNNGV. This CDR3 has 14 residues. CDR3 region: CASRGTGRTRELFF. As DNA, the CDR3 is TGTGCCAGCCGCGGGACAGGGAGAACCAGGGAGCTGTTTTTT. Looking up the rest from reference TRBV11-2 and TRBJ2-2 gives the full variable domain: EAGVAQSPRYKIIEKRQSVAFWCNPISGHATLYWYQQILGQGPKLLIQFQNNGVVDDSQLPKDRFSAERLKGVDSTLKIQPAKLEDSAVYLCASRGTGRTRELFFGEGSRLTVL.

A note on this clonotype: The final CDR3 position lacks the conserved phenylalanine or tryptophan, pointing to a likely read error. The chain recombines TRBV12-3 or TRBV12-4 with TRBJ2-2; tentative D call: TRBD2 (5 bases). The CDR3 consists of 15 residues. CDR3 bases: TGTGCCAGCAGTTCCGGGTCCCCCAACACCGGGAAGCTGTTTATT. Protein product: CASSSGSPNTGKLFI.

As to this clonotype: At one end the junction does not follow the germline gene, possibly because of a read error. CDR3 sequence reads: CASSLEEINTLYF. The CDR3 nucleotides are TGTGCCAGCAGTTTAGAAGAGATAAACACCTTATATTTT. This chain uses TRBV11-2 with TRBJ1-3; D gene ambiguous. Germline V gene sequence: CDR1 SGHAT, CDR2 FQNNGV. The CDR3 extends over 13 amino acids.

With regard to this clonotype: A junction end diverges from the germline sequence, so it may reflect a read error. The rearrangement uses TRBV12-3 or TRBV12-4 and TRBJ2-1; possibly TRBD2 for D (6 bases). CDR3 length: 13 residues. This chain's CDR3 is CACSPIYGGEHFF. The CDR3 nucleotides are TGTGCCTGCAGTCCTATTTACGGGGGTGAGCACTTCTTC.

This clonotype was seen at least ten times. The chain uses TRBV12-3 or TRBV12-4 and TRBJ2-3; 8 bases are a match to TRBD2. The ends lost 1 base at V and 5 bases at J; junction bases unmatched: 11. This CDR3 is built from 17 residues. The CDR3 region is CASSLGLVAGILDTQYF. The DNA for the CDR3 is TGTGCCAGCAGTTTAGGACTGGTAGCGGGAATATTAGATACGCAGTATTTT.

Comments on this clonotype: Without the conserved terminal phenylalanine or tryptophan, this CDR3 likely stems from a read error. J is TRBJ2-7 and V is TRBV11-2; TRBD2 agrees at 7 bases. Germline V gene sequence: CDR1 SGHAT, CDR2 FQNNGV. The CDR3 runs to 15 residues. The CDR3 reads CASSPTAGTSYEQYS. CDR3 bases: TGCGCCAGCAGTCCTACAGCGGGGACCTCCTACGAGCAGTACTCC.

As for this clonotype: Mismatch with germline at one junction end may stem from a read error. This rearrangement joins TRBV10-3 to TRBJ2-1; unclear D gene. Germline-derived CDR1 and CDR2 are ENHRY and SYGVKD. This CDR3 contains 12 residues. In nucleotides, the CDR3 is TGTGCCATCAGTGAAGTAGCAGATGAGCAATTCTTC. Translating it yields CAISEVADEQFF.

The CDR3 spells CSAIIAGGLYNEQFF. CDR3 DNA sequence: TGCAGTGCTATAATAGCGGGAGGACTTTACAATGAGCAGTTCTTC. This chain links TRBV20-1 with TRBJ2-1; 10 bases are shared with TRBD2. Germline assignment: CDR1 DFQATT and CDR2 SNEGSKA (reference sequence). J gave up 4 bases and V 4 bases, and 7 bases lay outside the gene matches. This CDR3 has 15 residues.

This chain joins TRBV7-9 and TRBJ2-2; perhaps TRBD2 as D (5 bases). The CDR3 extends over 16 amino acids. The germline CDR1 and CDR2 sequences are SEHNR and FQNEAQ (reference sequence). Between the trimmed V and J ends, which lost 2 bases and 4 bases, there was a span of 14 bases. CDR3 sequence: CASSLSDSEGTGELFF. CDR3 bases: TGTGCCAGCAGCTTAAGCGATAGCGAGGGCACCGGGGAGCTGTTTTTT.

The chain joins TRBV7-9 to TRBJ2-5; the D call may be TRBD1 or TRBD2 (5 bases each). CDR3 length: 16 amino acids. The V end was cut by 5 bases, the J end by 11 bases, with 27 bases between. Germline CDR1 reads SEHNR; CDR2 reads FQNEAQ (reference sequence). The CDR3 loop reads CASSPLRGRVAEIQYF. As DNA, the CDR3 is TGTGCCAGCAGCCCACTCCGGGGCAGGGTGGCGGAGATTCAGTACTTC.

On this clonotype: Possible read error: a much larger clone is one base away. V gene TRBV6-2 or TRBV6-3 combines with J gene TRBJ2-1, with a possible D match to TRBD2 (5 bases). Germline CDR1 is MNHEY and CDR2 is SVGEGT. The CDR3 totals 18 residues. The CDR3 DNA is TGTGCCATCAGTTACTTAGTCCTGACCAGCGGAAGTCACAATGAGCAGTTCTTC. This translates into CAISYLVLTSGSHNEQFF.